This T cell receptor (beta chain) originates from a study of blood T cell repertoires in COVID-19. Study details: Material from acute and convalescent COVID-19 was sourced from the United States, Italy and Spain.

TCRdb's table, derived via immunoSEQ multiplex PCR, lists solely in-frame clones and lacks some. The sample consists of 250,000 or so clones, roughly 84% of them appearing once. The source is a woman aged 40-49 years who had recovered from COVID-19. The sample was peripheral blood.

CDR3 sequence reads: CASSWGGIRNYGYTF. As DNA, the CDR3 is TGTGCCAGCAGCTGGGGCGGGATTCGTAACTATGGCTACACCTTC. J is TRBJ1-2 and V is TRBV7-2, with D possibly matching TRBD1 (5 bases). Germline CDR1 reads SGHTA; CDR2 reads FQGNSA. V was shortened by 4 bases and J by 1 base, with 13 bases between the two germline ends. This CDR3 comprises 15 residues. Full variable domain (remainder filled in from reference TRBV7-2 and TRBJ1-2): GAGVSQSPSNKVTEKGKDVELRCDPISGHTALYWYRQSLGQGLEFLIYFQGNSAPDKSGLPSDRFSAERTGGSVSTLTIQRTQQEDSAVYLCASSWGGIRNYGYTFGSGTRLTVV.